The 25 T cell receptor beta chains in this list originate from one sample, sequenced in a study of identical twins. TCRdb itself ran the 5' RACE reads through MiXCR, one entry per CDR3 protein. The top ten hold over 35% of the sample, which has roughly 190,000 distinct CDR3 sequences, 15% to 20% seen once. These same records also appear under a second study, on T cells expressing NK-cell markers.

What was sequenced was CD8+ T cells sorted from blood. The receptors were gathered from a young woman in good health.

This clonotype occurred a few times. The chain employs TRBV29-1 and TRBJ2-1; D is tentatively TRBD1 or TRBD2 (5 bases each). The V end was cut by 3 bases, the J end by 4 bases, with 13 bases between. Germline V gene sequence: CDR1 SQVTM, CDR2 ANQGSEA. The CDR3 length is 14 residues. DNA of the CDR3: TGCAGCGTTGAGGTGGGCAGGGAGTACAATGAGCAGTTCTTC. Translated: CSVEVGREYNEQFF.

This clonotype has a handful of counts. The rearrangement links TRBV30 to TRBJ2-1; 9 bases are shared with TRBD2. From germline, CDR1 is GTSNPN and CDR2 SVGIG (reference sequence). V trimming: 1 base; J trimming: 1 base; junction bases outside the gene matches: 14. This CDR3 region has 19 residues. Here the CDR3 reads CAWSGGGRAQTFSYNEQFF. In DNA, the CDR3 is TGTGCCTGGAGTGGAGGCGGGAGGGCCCAAACGTTTTCCTACAATGAGCAGTTCTTC. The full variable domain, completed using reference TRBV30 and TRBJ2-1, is SQTIHQWPATLVQPVGSPLSLECTVEGTSNPNLYWYRQAAGRGLQLLFYSVGIGQISSEVPQNLSASRPQDRQFILSSKKLLLSDSGFYLCAWSGGGRAQTFSYNEQFFGPGTRLTVL.

CDR3 DNA sequence: TGCAGCGTTGGAGATTTATTCAAAACCACAGATACGCAGTATTTT. Its translation is CSVGDLFKTTDTQYF. The J gene is TRBJ2-3, the V gene TRBV29-1, with D unclear. V shed 4 bases and J shed 2 bases, with 16 bases lying between them. This CDR3 spans 15 amino acids. Germline V gene sequence: CDR1 SQVTM, CDR2 ANQGSEA.

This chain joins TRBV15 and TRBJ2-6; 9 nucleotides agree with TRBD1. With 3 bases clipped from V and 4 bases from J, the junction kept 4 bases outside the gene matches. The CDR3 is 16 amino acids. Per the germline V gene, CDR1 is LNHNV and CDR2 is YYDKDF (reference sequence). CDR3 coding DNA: TGTGCCACCAGCAGTAGGACAGGGGACGGGGCCAACGTCCTGACTTTC. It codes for CATSSRTGDGANVLTF.

The CDR3 region is CAMGSGTPGSTDTQYF. The DNA for the CDR3 is TGTGCCATGGGCTCCGGGACTCCCGGTAGCACAGATACGCAGTATTTT. The V gene is TRBV4-2, the J gene TRBJ2-3; maybe TRBD2 (6 bases). The V end was cut by 10 bases, the J end by 0 bases, with 20 bases between. The CDR3 spans 16 residues. Germline V gene sequence: CDR1 LGHNA, CDR2 YNFKEQ.

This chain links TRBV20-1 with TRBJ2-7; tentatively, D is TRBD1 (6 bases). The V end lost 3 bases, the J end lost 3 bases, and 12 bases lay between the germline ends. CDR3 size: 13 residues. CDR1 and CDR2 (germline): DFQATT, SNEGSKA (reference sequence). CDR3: CSARDAGVYEQYF. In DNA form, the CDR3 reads TGCAGTGCTAGGGACGCAGGGGTCTACGAGCAGTACTTC.

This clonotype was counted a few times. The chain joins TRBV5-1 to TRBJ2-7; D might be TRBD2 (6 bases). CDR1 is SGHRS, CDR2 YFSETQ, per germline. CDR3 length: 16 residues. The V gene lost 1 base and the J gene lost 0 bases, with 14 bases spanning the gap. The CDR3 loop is CASSLSYAGSSYEQYF. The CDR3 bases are TGCGCCAGCAGCTTGTCTTACGCGGGAAGCTCCTACGAGCAGTACTTC.

The CDR3 DNA reads as TGTGCCACCAGCACCTGGACTAGCGGGAGTGCCTACGAGCAGTACTTC. Translated: CATSTWTSGSAYEQYF. The V and J genes are TRBV15 and TRBJ2-7, with TRBD2 matching over 13 bases. V lost 4 bases to trimming and J lost 2 bases; unmatched junction nucleotides: 5. In germline, CDR1 is LNHNV, CDR2 YYDKDF (reference sequence). This CDR3 is 16 amino acids long. Combining the CDR3 with reference TRBV15 and TRBJ2-7 gives the whole variable domain DAMVIQNPRYQVTQFGKPVTLSCSQTLNHNVMYWYQQKSSQAPKLLFHYYDKDFNNEADTPDNFQSRRPNTSFCFLDIRSPGLGDTAMYLCATSTWTSGSAYEQYFGPGTRLTVT.

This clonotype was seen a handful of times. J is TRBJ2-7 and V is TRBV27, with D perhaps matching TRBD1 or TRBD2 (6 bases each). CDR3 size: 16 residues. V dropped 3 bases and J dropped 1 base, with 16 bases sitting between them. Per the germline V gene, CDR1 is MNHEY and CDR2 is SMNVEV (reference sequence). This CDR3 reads CASSLGPGGGSYEQYF. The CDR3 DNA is TGTGCCAGCAGTTTGGGACCCGGAGGGGGTTCCTACGAGCAGTACTTC.

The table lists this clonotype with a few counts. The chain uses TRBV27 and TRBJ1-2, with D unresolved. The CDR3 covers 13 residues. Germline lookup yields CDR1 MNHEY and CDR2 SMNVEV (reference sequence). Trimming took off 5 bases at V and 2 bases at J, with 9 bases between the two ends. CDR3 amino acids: CASSPGINYGYTF. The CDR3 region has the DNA TGTGCCAGCAGTCCCGGGATCAACTATGGCTACACCTTC.

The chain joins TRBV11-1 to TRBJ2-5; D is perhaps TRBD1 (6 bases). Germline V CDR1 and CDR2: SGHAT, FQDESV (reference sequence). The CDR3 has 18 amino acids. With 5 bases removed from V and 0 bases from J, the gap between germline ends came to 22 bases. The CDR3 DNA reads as TGTGCCAGCAGCCGCCGGGGTGCTGGGGGCAGCCACCAAGAGACCCAGTACTTC. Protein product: CASSRRGAGGSHQETQYF.

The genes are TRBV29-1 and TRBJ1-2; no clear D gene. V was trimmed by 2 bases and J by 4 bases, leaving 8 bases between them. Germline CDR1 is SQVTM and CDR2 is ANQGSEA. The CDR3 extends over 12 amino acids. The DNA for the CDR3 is TGCAGCGTTGAAAGCAGCCTCTATGGCTACACCTTC. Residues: CSVESSLYGYTF. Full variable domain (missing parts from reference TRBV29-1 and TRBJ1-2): SAVISQKPSRDICQRGTSLTIQCQVDSQVTMMFWYRQQPGQSLTLIATANQGSEATYESGFVIDKFPISRPNLTFSTLTVSNMSPEDSSIYLCSVESSLYGYTFGSGTRLTVV.

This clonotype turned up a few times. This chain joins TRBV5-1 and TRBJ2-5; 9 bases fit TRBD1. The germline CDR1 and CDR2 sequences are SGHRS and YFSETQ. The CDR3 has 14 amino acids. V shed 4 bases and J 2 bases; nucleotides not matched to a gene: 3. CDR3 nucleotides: TGCGCCAGCAGCGTAGGGACAGGGCAAGAGACCCAGTACTTC. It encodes CASSVGTGQETQYF. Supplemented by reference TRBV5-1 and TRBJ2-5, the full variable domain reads KAGVTQTPRYLIKTRGQQVTLSCSPISGHRSVSWYQQTPGQGLQFLFEYFSETQRNKGNFPGRFSGRQFSNSRSEMNVSTLELGDSALYLCASSVGTGQETQYFGPGTRLLVL.

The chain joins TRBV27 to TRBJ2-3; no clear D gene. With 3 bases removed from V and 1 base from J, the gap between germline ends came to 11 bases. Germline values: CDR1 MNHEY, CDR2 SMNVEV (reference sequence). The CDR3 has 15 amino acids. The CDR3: CASSFTAAGTDTQYF. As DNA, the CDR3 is TGTGCCAGCAGTTTCACCGCGGCGGGCACAGATACGCAGTATTTT.

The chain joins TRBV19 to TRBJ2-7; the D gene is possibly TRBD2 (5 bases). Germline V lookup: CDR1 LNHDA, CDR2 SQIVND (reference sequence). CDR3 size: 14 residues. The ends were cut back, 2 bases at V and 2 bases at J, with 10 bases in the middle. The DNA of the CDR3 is TGTGCCAGTAGTATACGCGGGCTCCCCTACGAGCAGTACTTC. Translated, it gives CASSIRGLPYEQYF.

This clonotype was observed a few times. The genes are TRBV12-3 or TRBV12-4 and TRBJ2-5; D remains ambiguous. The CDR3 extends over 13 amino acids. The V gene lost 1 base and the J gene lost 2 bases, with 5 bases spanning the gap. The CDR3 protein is CASSLVRQETQYF. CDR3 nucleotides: TGTGCCAGCAGTTTAGTCCGGCAAGAGACCCAGTACTTC.

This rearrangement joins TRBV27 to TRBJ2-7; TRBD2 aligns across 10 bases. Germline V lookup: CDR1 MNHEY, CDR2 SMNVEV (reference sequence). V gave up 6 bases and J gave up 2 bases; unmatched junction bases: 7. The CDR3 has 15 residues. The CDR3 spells CASSYQGLATYEQYF. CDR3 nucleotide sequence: TGTGCCAGCAGCTATCAGGGACTAGCGACCTACGAGCAGTACTTC.

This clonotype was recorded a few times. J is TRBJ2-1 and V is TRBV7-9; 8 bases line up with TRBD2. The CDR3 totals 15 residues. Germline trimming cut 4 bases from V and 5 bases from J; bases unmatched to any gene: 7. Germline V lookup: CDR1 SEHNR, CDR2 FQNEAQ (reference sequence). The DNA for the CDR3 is TGTGCCAGCAGCTCCACTAGCGGAGCCCACAATGAGCAGTTCTTC. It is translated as CASSSTSGAHNEQFF. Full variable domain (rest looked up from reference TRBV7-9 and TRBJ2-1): DTGVSQNPRHKITKRGQNVTFRCDPISEHNRLYWYRQTLGQGPEFLTYFQNEAQLEKSRLLSDRFSAERPKGSFSTLEIQRTEQGDSAMYLCASSSTSGAHNEQFFGPGTRLTVL.

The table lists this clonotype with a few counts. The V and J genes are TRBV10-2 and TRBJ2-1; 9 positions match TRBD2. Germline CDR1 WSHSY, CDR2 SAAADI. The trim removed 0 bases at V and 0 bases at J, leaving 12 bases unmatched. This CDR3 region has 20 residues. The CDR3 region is CASSESIRLAVPRSYNEQFF. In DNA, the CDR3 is TGCGCCAGCAGTGAGTCGATTAGACTAGCGGTACCGCGCTCCTACAATGAGCAGTTCTTC.

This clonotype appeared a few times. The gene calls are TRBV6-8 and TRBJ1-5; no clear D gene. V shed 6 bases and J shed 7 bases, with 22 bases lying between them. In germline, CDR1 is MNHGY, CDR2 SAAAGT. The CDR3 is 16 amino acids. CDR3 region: CASSPNGPLVRQPQHF. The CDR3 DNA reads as TGTGCCAGCAGCCCTAACGGACCGCTGGTCCGGCAGCCCCAGCATTTT.

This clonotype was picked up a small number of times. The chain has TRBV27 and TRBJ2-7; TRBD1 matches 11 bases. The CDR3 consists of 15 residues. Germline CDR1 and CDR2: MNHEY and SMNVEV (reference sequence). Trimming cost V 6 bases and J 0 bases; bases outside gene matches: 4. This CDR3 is CASRSGTGGSYEQYF. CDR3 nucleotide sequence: TGTGCCAGCAGATCCGGGACAGGGGGCTCCTACGAGCAGTACTTC.

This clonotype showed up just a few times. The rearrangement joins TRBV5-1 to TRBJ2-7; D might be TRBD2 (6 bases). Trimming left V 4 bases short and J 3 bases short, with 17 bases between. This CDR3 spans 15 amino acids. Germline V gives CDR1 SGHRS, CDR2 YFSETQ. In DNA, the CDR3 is TGCGCCAGCAGCCCCCTTCGGGGGAGCCTCTACGAGCAGTACTTC. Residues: CASSPLRGSLYEQYF. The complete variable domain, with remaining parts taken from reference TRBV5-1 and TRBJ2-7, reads KAGVTQTPRYLIKTRGQQVTLSCSPISGHRSVSWYQQTPGQGLQFLFEYFSETQRNKGNFPGRFSGRQFSNSRSEMNVSTLELGDSALYLCASSPLRGSLYEQYFGPGTRLTVT.

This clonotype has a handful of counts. The CDR3 spells CASSKSGFRDTEAFF. CDR3 nucleotides: TGTGCCAGCAGCAAATCGGGTTTTCGGGACACTGAAGCTTTCTTT. The chain employs TRBV21-1 and TRBJ1-1. TRBV21-1 corresponds to a pseudogene. This CDR3 spans 15 amino acids.

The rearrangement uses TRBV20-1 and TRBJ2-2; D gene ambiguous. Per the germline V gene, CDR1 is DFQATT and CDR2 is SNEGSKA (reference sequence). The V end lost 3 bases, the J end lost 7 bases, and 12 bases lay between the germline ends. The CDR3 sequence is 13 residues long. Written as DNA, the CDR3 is TGCAGTGCTAGTGCAGCTACTTACGGGGAGCTGTTTTTT. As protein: CSASAATYGELFF.

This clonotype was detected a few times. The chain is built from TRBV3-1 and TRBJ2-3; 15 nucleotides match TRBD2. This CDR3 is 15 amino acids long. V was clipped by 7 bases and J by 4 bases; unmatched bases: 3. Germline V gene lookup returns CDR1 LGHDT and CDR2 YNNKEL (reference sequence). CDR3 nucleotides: TGTGCCAGCACCGGACTAGCGGGGGGGCCAGATACGCAGTATTTT. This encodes CASTGLAGGPDTQYF.